This entry features one T cell receptor (beta chain) sequence. Its matching antigen is unknown. Researchers report isolating at least 6 million PBMCs per sample. Germline V gives CDR1 SEHNR, CDR2 FQNEAQ (reference sequence). This CDR3 comprises 15 residues. V was pared by 2 bases and J by 2 bases, with 12 bases between. This specimen belongs to a study of blood T cells in healthy people across ages. The study, taken as a whole, reports: The study found TCR beta diversity correlated strongly with naive T cell percentage. Roughly linearly, TCR beta diversity per million T cells fell as age increased. Donor CMV status was unknown, possibly confounding expanded clonotype changes.

With a J-beta primer mix and a sample-barcoded 5' primer, a second PCR ran roughly 6 to 12 cycles. TCRdb ran MiXCR on the 5' RACE reads and lists one entry per CDR3 protein. The table has 700,000 to 850,000 distinct CDR3 sequences, 50% to 65% seen once. The gene calls are TRBV7-9 and TRBJ1-1; possible D gene TRBD1, 6 bases. Material for sequencing was blood. The clonotype was recovered from a man aged 80 or over in good health. Here the CDR3 reads CASSLSRGQNTEAFF. In DNA, the CDR3 is TGTGCCAGCAGCTTAAGCAGGGGCCAAAACACTGAAGCTTTCTTT.